These 27 T cell receptor beta chains were sequenced from one sample in a study of blood T cell repertoires in COVID-19. Generated by immunoSEQ multiplex PCR, the TCRdb table keeps only in-frame clones and is missing some. The repertoire holds about 400,000 clones, around nine tenths seen once, with about 9.4% in the top ten. Specimen: PBMCs or T cells enriched from blood (not recorded which). All receptors derive from a woman aged 45-65 years who had recovered from COVID-19.

V usage is TRBV7-8 and J usage is TRBJ1-2; 9 bases map to TRBD1. The V gene's germline CDR1 is SGHVS and CDR2 FQNEAQ. The trim removed 8 bases at V and 6 bases at J, leaving 7 bases unmatched. The CDR3 totals 13 residues. The CDR3 sequence is CASGVGTGNGYTF. DNA of the CDR3: TGTGCCAGCGGGGTGGGGACAGGGAATGGCTACACCTTC. The whole variable domain, filled in from reference TRBV7-8 and TRBJ1-2, reads GAGVSQSPRYKVAKRGQDVALRCDPISGHVSLFWYQQALGQGPEFLTYFQNEAQLDKSGLPSDRFFAERPEGSVSTLKIQRTQQEDSAVYLCASGVGTGNGYTFGSGTRLTVV.

This clone was seen a single time. This chain uses TRBV6-2 or TRBV6-3 with TRBJ2-7; the D is unclear. CDR1 is MNHEY and CDR2 is SVGEGT in the germline V gene. This CDR3 is 13 amino acids long. V gave up 2 bases and J gave up 2 bases, with 7 bases separating them. The DNA of the CDR3 is TGTGCCAGCAGTTACGCGCATGCCTACGAGCAGTACTTC. It yields the protein CASSYAHAYEQYF.

The table lists this clone with a few counts. The chain recombines TRBV29-1 with TRBJ2-3, with 9 bases lining up with TRBD1. Germline V gene lookup returns CDR1 SQVTM and CDR2 ANQGSEA. The V and J ends lost 8 bases and 4 bases, in that order; junction bases with no gene match: 7. The CDR3 consists of 13 residues. Here the CDR3 reads CSSGQGWPDTQYF. The CDR3 DNA sequence: TGCAGCTCGGGACAGGGTTGGCCAGATACGCAGTATTTT.

This chain connects TRBV6-4 to TRBJ2-1; TRBD1 matches at 10 bases. The V gene end was trimmed by 0 bases and the J gene end by 3 bases; junction bases not matched to a gene: 2. The germline V gene encodes CDR1 MRHNA and CDR2 SNTAGT. This CDR3 region has 16 residues. CDR3 DNA: TGTGCCAGCAGTGACTCGGGACAGGGGCTCTACAATGAGCAGTTCTTC. Translation gives CASSDSGQGLYNEQFF.

V usage is TRBV29-1 and J usage is TRBJ1-3, with 8 bases that match TRBD1. J lost 0 bases, V lost 5 bases, and 3 bases had no gene match. There are 14 residues in the CDR3. Germline assignment: CDR1 SQVTM and CDR2 ANQGSEA. Here the CDR3 reads CSVKQGDSGNTIYF. For the CDR3, the DNA is TGCAGCGTTAAACAGGGGGACTCTGGAAACACCATATATTTT.

Here the CDR3 DNA reads TGCGCCAGCTGCTCGTTGGCGGGTCAAGATACGCAGTATTTT. This translates into CASCSLAGQDTQYF. The chain has TRBV5-1 and TRBJ2-3, with a weak D call TRBD2 (5 bases). Germline lookup yields CDR1 SGHRS and CDR2 YFSETQ. This CDR3 contains 14 residues. V was shortened by 7 bases and J by 5 bases, with 17 bases between the two germline ends.

CDR3 in DNA: TGTGCCAGCAGTTTGGACAGGGCTGGCTACACCTTC. Translated: CASSLDRAGYTF. This chain links TRBV12-3 or TRBV12-4 with TRBJ1-2; 8 bases map to TRBD1. The CDR3 loop spans 12 amino acids. The V gene end was trimmed by 3 bases and the J gene end by 7 bases; junction bases not matched to a gene: 1.

J is TRBJ1-1 and V is TRBV4-3; maybe TRBD1 (6 bases). V shed 0 bases and J shed 4 bases, with 15 bases lying between them. The CDR3 loop spans 16 amino acids. Germline V gene lookup returns CDR1 LGHNA and CDR2 YSLEER. The CDR3 here is CASSQDSTGLATEAFF. The CDR3 coding sequence is TGCGCCAGCAGCCAAGACAGCACAGGGCTTGCCACTGAAGCTTTCTTT.

This clone is a singleton in its sample. The chain couples TRBV7-3 to TRBJ1-2, with D perhaps matching TRBD1 (5 bases). The CDR3 length is 14 residues. The germline gives CDR1 SGHTA, CDR2 FQGTGA. Trimming pared 5 bases from V and 8 bases from J, leaving 18 bases between. In DNA form, the CDR3 reads TGTGCCAGCAGCCCAGGGACGGCGGGAGGAGGCTACACCTTC. Its translation is CASSPGTAGGGYTF.

The rearrangement links TRBV19 to TRBJ1-3; the D gene is possibly TRBD1 (5 bases). The V gene's germline CDR1 is LNHDA and CDR2 SQIVND (reference sequence). V lost 4 bases and J lost 2, with 12 bases in between. This CDR3 has 15 residues. CDR3 sequence (DNA): TGTGCCAGTAGTACCCGCCAGGGTCCTGGAAACACCATATATTTT. Encoded protein: CASSTRQGPGNTIYF.

The CDR3 is CASSGGQTPDTQYF. CDR3 in DNA: TGTGCCAGCAGTGGAGGTCAGACCCCAGATACGCAGTATTTT. The chain combines TRBV2 with TRBJ2-3; the D is unclear. The CDR3 length is 14 residues. Germline CDR1 and CDR2: SNHLY and FYNNEI. Trimming shortened V by 4 bases and J by 4 bases, and 12 bases separated the two germline ends.

The chain carries TRBV12-3 or TRBV12-4 and TRBJ1-2; 9 positions agree with TRBD1. V lost 6 bases, J lost 4 bases, and 3 bases stayed unmatched. The CDR3 consists of 13 residues. The CDR3 loop reads CASSGTGLYGYTF. The CDR3 DNA reads TGTGCCAGCAGCGGGACAGGGCTCTATGGCTACACCTTC.

The gene calls are TRBV28 and TRBJ2-1; D is possibly TRBD2 (6 bases). The CDR3 covers 13 residues. Germline values: CDR1 MDHEN, CDR2 SYDVKM. V gave up 8 bases and J gave up 4 bases, with 12 bases separating them. The CDR3 loop is CASEDAGYNEQFF. The CDR3 DNA is TGTGCCAGCGAGGACGCGGGGTACAATGAGCAGTTCTTC.

The gene calls are TRBV13 and TRBJ1-2, with 9 nucleotides matching TRBD1. The ends lost 3 bases at V and 6 bases at J; junction bases unmatched: 8. The germline gives CDR1 PRHDT, CDR2 FYEKMQ (reference sequence). The CDR3 is 15 amino acids. The CDR3 sequence is CASSFAFGTGNGYTF. Written as DNA, the CDR3 is TGTGCCAGCAGCTTCGCCTTTGGGACAGGGAATGGCTACACCTTC.

About this clone: Distinct nucleotide sequences in the sample also encode this CDR3. The V and J genes are TRBV28 and TRBJ2-7; 8 positions match TRBD1. V was clipped by 4 bases and J by 2 bases; unmatched bases: 4. The CDR3 is made up of 14 amino acids. Germline CDR1 MDHEN, CDR2 SYDVKM. CDR3 DNA: TGTGCCAGCAGTTCCGGGACAGGCCCCTACGAGCAGTACTTC. It codes for CASSSGTGPYEQYF.

V and J are TRBV29-1 and TRBJ1-2; TRBD1 agrees at 9 bases. CDR1 is SQVTM, CDR2 ANQGSEA, per germline. The CDR3 length is 14 residues. V lost 6 bases to trimming and J lost 3 bases; unmatched junction nucleotides: 8. The CDR3 DNA follows: TGCAGCGTCCAACAGGGGGCGCGGGACTATGGCTACACCTTC. As protein: CSVQQGARDYGYTF. Full variable domain (rest looked up from reference TRBV29-1 and TRBJ1-2): SAVISQKPSRDICQRGTSLTIQCQVDSQVTMMFWYRQQPGQSLTLIATANQGSEATYESGFVIDKFPISRPNLTFSTLTVSNMSPEDSSIYLCSVQQGARDYGYTFGSGTRLTVV.

This chain connects TRBV18 to TRBJ1-2, with 8 bases fitting TRBD1. Germline lookup yields CDR1 KGHSH and CDR2 LQKENI. The CDR3 runs to 14 residues. V lost 3 bases, J lost 6 bases, and 6 bases stayed unmatched. In DNA, the CDR3 is TGTGCCAGCTCACCGGACAGGGAACCTAATGGCTACACCTTC. Translating gives CASSPDREPNGYTF.

The chain uses TRBV25-1 and TRBJ1-5; D call uncertain. CDR1 and CDR2 from the germline V gene are MGHDK and SYGVNS. This CDR3 is built from 14 residues. Trimming stripped 1 base from V and 6 bases from J, with 10 bases between. The CDR3 DNA reads as TGTGCCAGCAGTGAATCGGAGAGGAGTCAGCCCCAGCATTTT. The encoded protein is CASSESERSQPQHF.

Note on this clone: The same CDR3 can be traced to other DNA sequences in this sample. The chain is built from TRBV2 and TRBJ1-5; tentative D call: TRBD1 (5 bases). Germline lookup yields CDR1 SNHLY and CDR2 FYNNEI. Trimming took 0 bases from V and 4 from J, leaving 7 bases between them. The CDR3 is 14 amino acids. CDR3 sequence reads: CASSEAGGNQPQHF. The DNA for the CDR3 is TGTGCCAGCAGTGAAGCGGGGGGGAATCAGCCCCAGCATTTT. Variable domain in full (rest from reference TRBV2 and TRBJ1-5): EPEVTQTPSHQVTQMGQEVILRCVPISNHLYFYWYRQILGQKVEFLVSFYNNEISEKSEIFDDQFSVERPDGSNFTLKIRSTKLEDSAMYFCASSEAGGNQPQHFGDGTRLSIL.

This clone came up once. The CDR3 loop reads CATSLRDTDTQYF. In DNA, the CDR3 is TGTGCCACTAGCCTCCGGGACACAGATACGCAGTATTTT. This chain uses TRBV19 with TRBJ2-3; D possibly corresponds to TRBD2 (5 bases). Trimming removed 10 bases from V and 2 bases from J, with 13 bases in between. The CDR3 is made up of 13 amino acids. Looked up from germline, CDR1 is LNHDA and CDR2 is SQIVND (reference sequence). Combining the CDR3 with reference TRBV19 and TRBJ2-3 gives the whole variable domain DGGITQSPKYLFRKEGQNVTLSCEQNLNHDAMYWYRQDPGQGLRLIYYSQIVNDFQKGDIAEGYSVSREKKESFPLTVTSAQKNPTAFYLCATSLRDTDTQYFGPGTRLTVL.

This clone was picked up one time. CDR3 coding DNA: TGTGCCAGCAGTTTGACGTCGGGTGGCAATCAGCCCCAGCATTTT. Translating gives CASSLTSGGNQPQHF. This chain joins TRBV27 and TRBJ1-5; D unclear. Trimming left V 3 bases short and J 2 bases short, with 11 bases between. Germline loops: CDR1 MNHEY, CDR2 SMNVEV (reference sequence). CDR3 length: 15 residues.

This clone was detected a few times. The chain combines TRBV7-8 with TRBJ2-7; 8 nucleotides line up with TRBD2. V lost 1 base to trimming and J lost 1 base; unmatched junction nucleotides: 6. The germline CDR1 and CDR2 sequences are SGHVS and FQNEAQ. The CDR3 is made up of 16 amino acids. CDR3: CASSLVGGEWSYEQYF. In DNA, the CDR3 is TGTGCCAGCAGCTTAGTCGGGGGGGAATGGTCCTACGAGCAGTACTTC.

A single count supports this clone. The chain joins TRBV30 to TRBJ2-2; D gene uncertain. V gave up 1 base and J gave up 4 bases, with 10 bases separating them. CDR1 and CDR2 from the germline V gene are GTSNPN and SVGIG (reference sequence). The length of the CDR3 is 14 residues. The CDR3 nucleotides read TGTGCCTGGAGTGGTAGTCTCCCCACCGGGGAGCTGTTTTTT. Protein: CAWSGSLPTGELFF.

The chain uses TRBV28 and TRBJ1-2, with 8 bases matching TRBD1. V trimming: 5 bases; J trimming: 4 bases; junction bases outside the gene matches: 15. Germline CDR1 MDHEN, CDR2 SYDVKM. The CDR3 totals 17 residues. In nucleotides, the CDR3 is TGTGCCAGCAGTAGCCCTACACAGGGGGTCGGCCTCTATGGCTACACCTTC. Amino acids: CASSSPTQGVGLYGYTF.

This clone is a singleton in its sample. The chain links TRBV7-8 to TRBJ1-3; D call uncertain. Trimming left V 5 bases short and J 0 bases short, with 14 bases between. Germline V lookup: CDR1 SGHVS, CDR2 FQNEAQ. CDR3 size: 16 residues. The CDR3 DNA reads as TGTGCCAGCAGCAAACAGAACATAAACTCTGGAAACACCATATATTTT. This gives the protein CASSKQNINSGNTIYF.

The chain links TRBV2 to TRBJ2-1, with 9 bases matching TRBD2. CDR3 length: 15 residues. The J segment lost 1 base and the V segment lost 11 bases, leaving 9 bases of the junction unmatched. Per germline, CDR1 SNHLY and CDR2 FYNNEI. CDR3 bases: TGTGCCGACGCCCGCAGCGGGGGGTCCTACAATGAGCAGTTCTTC. This gives the protein CADARSGGSYNEQFF.

The chain uses TRBV7-2 and TRBJ1-5; 8 positions agree with TRBD1. CDR3 length: 15 residues. With V trimmed by 3 bases and J by 2 bases, 3 bases remained unmatched. The germline V gene encodes CDR1 SGHTA and CDR2 FQGNSA. DNA for the CDR3: TGTGCCAGCAGCTTCACAGGGGGGGGCAATCAGCCCCAGCATTTT. Protein: CASSFTGGGNQPQHF.